This entry lists 17 T cell receptor beta chains sequenced from one sample in a study of blood T cells in healthy people across ages. A second PCR, run for roughly 7 to 12 cycles, used a sample-barcoded 5' primer plus a J-beta primer mix. TCRdb reanalysed the 5' RACE reads using MiXCR and keeps one entry per CDR3 protein. This table has 920,000 or so distinct CDR3 sequences, 35% to 50% appearing once. Sample: blood. The receptors were sampled from a woman aged 55-75 years in good health.

This rearrangement joins TRBV5-1 to TRBJ2-5, with D tentatively TRBD1 or TRBD2 (5 bases each). This CDR3 has 16 amino acids. The ends were cut back, 4 bases at V and 4 bases at J, with 20 bases in the middle. In germline, CDR1 is SGHRS, CDR2 YFSETQ. The CDR3 sequence: CASSALSGQKGETQYF. As DNA, the CDR3 is TGCGCCAGCAGCGCACTCAGCGGACAAAAGGGAGAGACCCAGTACTTC.

The chain uses TRBV18 and TRBJ2-1; D tentatively fits TRBD1 or TRBD2 (6 bases each). The V gene lost 3 bases and the J gene lost 2 bases, with 17 bases spanning the gap. The CDR3 extends over 17 amino acids. CDR1 KGHSH and CDR2 LQKENI come from the germline V gene. CDR3 in amino acids: CASSPYEGGETYNEQFF. CDR3 DNA: TGTGCCAGCTCACCGTACGAGGGGGGCGAGACCTACAATGAGCAGTTCTTC.

CDR3 in DNA: TGTGCCAGCGCTGCATCCTACAATGAGCAGTTCTTC. The encoded protein is CASAASYNEQFF. V gene TRBV18 combines with J gene TRBJ2-1; D gene uncertain. CDR1 and CDR2 (germline): KGHSH, LQKENI. The CDR3 spans 12 residues. Deletions cut 8 bases from V and 1 base from J, with 6 bases between.

This clonotype turned up a few times. The rearrangement uses TRBV12-3 or TRBV12-4 and TRBJ2-7; D remains ambiguous. This CDR3 is built from 15 residues. Trimming removed 1 base at V and 3 bases at J, with 13 bases between. Here the CDR3 reads CASSLDQDLRYEQYF. In DNA, the CDR3 is TGTGCCAGCAGTTTAGATCAGGATCTTCGCTACGAGCAGTACTTC.

V usage is TRBV20-1 and J usage is TRBJ2-1, with a possible D match to TRBD2 (6 bases). CDR3 size: 14 residues. Germline values: CDR1 DFQATT, CDR2 SNEGSKA (reference sequence). The germline V and J ends were trimmed by 5 bases and 9 bases, with 20 bases remaining between them. The DNA of the CDR3 is TGCAGTGCTCCGGGGGTTTGGGGAACAAGTGAGCAGTTCTTC. It specifies CSAPGVWGTSEQFF.

A single count supports this clonotype. CDR3 nucleotides: TGTGCCAGCAGCTTAGAAGGACAGGGGAAGAGCAGTCGCACAGATACGCAGTATTTT. This encodes CASSLEGQGKSSRTDTQYF. V is TRBV5-6 and J is TRBJ2-3; 9 nucleotides agree with TRBD1. The junction had 14 bases not matched to a gene; V was cut back by 2 bases and J by 1 base. The CDR3 contains 19 residues. CDR1 SGHDT and CDR2 YYEEEE come from the germline V gene.

This clonotype occurred a few times. The chain links TRBV9 to TRBJ2-7; 8 nucleotides agree with TRBD2. V dropped 0 bases and J dropped 1; count of bases not matched to a gene: 6. The CDR3 covers 16 residues. Germline V lookup: CDR1 SGDLS, CDR2 YYNGEE. The CDR3 loop reads CASSVVASGQSYEQYF. CDR3 nucleotides: TGTGCCAGCAGCGTAGTGGCTAGCGGGCAATCCTACGAGCAGTACTTC.

The sample holds many counts of this clonotype. The chain combines TRBV10-3 with TRBJ2-7, with D tentatively TRBD1 (5 bases). The CDR3 contains 15 residues. V lost 0 bases and J lost 2, with 11 bases in between. CDR1 is ENHRY, CDR2 SYGVKD, per germline. The CDR3 spells CAISESFAGTYEQYF. DNA for the CDR3: TGTGCCATCAGTGAGTCGTTTGCAGGGACCTACGAGCAGTACTTC.

This clonotype was counted only a few times. The chain is built from TRBV7-2 and TRBJ2-5, with a tentative D call TRBD2 (5 bases). The germline gives CDR1 SGHTA, CDR2 FQGNSA. V was shortened by 1 base and J by 5 bases, with 14 bases between the two germline ends. CDR3 size: 15 residues. The CDR3 coding sequence is TGTGCCAGCAGCTTAGATGGCCGGGAAGGTGAGACCCAGTACTTC. Amino acid sequence: CASSLDGREGETQYF.

The gene calls are TRBV15 and TRBJ1-2; 7 bases match TRBD1. The CDR3 consists of 16 residues. Germline values: CDR1 LNHNV, CDR2 YYDKDF (reference sequence). V trimming: 3 bases; J trimming: 5 bases; junction bases outside the gene matches: 12. The CDR3 loop reads CATSRSGGQKSYGYTF. The DNA for the CDR3 is TGTGCCACCAGCAGGTCTGGGGGACAGAAATCTTATGGCTACACCTTC.

The genes are TRBV6-2 or TRBV6-3 and TRBJ2-7; 10 bases fit TRBD2. J gave up 2 bases and V 2 bases, and 6 bases lay outside the gene matches. CDR1 and CDR2 (germline): MNHEY, SVGEGT. This CDR3 spans 16 amino acids. The CDR3 sequence is CASSYALAGAPYEQYF. The CDR3 DNA reads TGTGCCAGCAGTTACGCTCTAGCGGGGGCGCCCTACGAGCAGTACTTC.

In this sample, this clonotype turned up a few times. The rearrangement links TRBV27 to TRBJ2-7, with D perhaps matching TRBD1 or TRBD2 (5 bases each). This CDR3 region has 17 residues. Trimming removed 4 bases at V and 3 bases at J, with 22 bases between. Germline loops: CDR1 MNHEY, CDR2 SMNVEV (reference sequence). CDR3 amino acids: CASSSLRWGGFRYEQYF. CDR3 nucleotides: TGTGCCAGCAGTTCTCTCCGATGGGGCGGGTTCCGCTACGAGCAGTACTTC.

This clonotype was seen once. A much larger clone differs by one base, so this may be a read error. J is TRBJ1-6 and V is TRBV7-3; no definite D call. Trimming pared 1 base from V and 9 bases from J, leaving 7 bases between. Germline V lookup: CDR1 SGHTA, CDR2 FQGTGA. The CDR3 is 13 residues long. This CDR3 reads CASSLNSSSPLHF. The CDR3 nucleotides are TGTGCCAGCAGCTTAAACTCCAGTTCACCCCTCCACTTT.

The V call is TRBV24-1, the J call TRBJ2-1, with D possibly matching TRBD2 (6 bases). This CDR3 is built from 16 residues. Trimming shortened V by 0 bases and J by 6 bases, and 14 bases separated the two germline ends. CDR1 is KGHDR, CDR2 SFDVKD, per germline. The CDR3 bases are TGTGCCACCAGTGATTTGTCGGCGGGAATTTTCAATGAGCAGTTCTTC. This sequence encodes CATSDLSAGIFNEQFF.

The gene calls are TRBV20-1 and TRBJ1-6, with a possible D match to TRBD1 (5 bases). The CDR3 has 13 residues. V was shortened by 4 bases and J by 5 bases, with 9 bases between the two germline ends. The germline V gene encodes CDR1 DFQATT and CDR2 SNEGSKA (reference sequence). The CDR3 coding sequence is TGCAGTGCTATACAGGAAGATAATTCACCCCTCCACTTT. It is translated as CSAIQEDNSPLHF.

The chain employs TRBV6-5 and TRBJ2-4; 8 positions match TRBD1. The better agreement between TRBJ2-7 and the DNA end casts doubt on the J call. Germline CDR1 reads MNHEY; CDR2 reads SVGAGI. There are 16 residues in the CDR3. The CDR3: CASSFLDREVPYEQYF. The CDR3 DNA sequence: TGTGCCAGCAGTTTTTTGGACAGGGAGGTTCCCTACGAGCAGTACTTC.

The genes are TRBV6-2 or TRBV6-3 and TRBJ1-2; D is uncertain. The CDR3 has 12 residues. V lost 7 bases and J lost 3, with 9 bases in between. The germline V gene encodes CDR1 MNHEY and CDR2 SVGEGT. The CDR3 loop is CASNHGDYGYTF. CDR3 bases: TGTGCCAGCAACCATGGGGACTATGGCTACACCTTC.